Presented here are 25 T cell receptor beta chains from one specimen sequenced in a study of T cells after yellow fever vaccination. In TCRdb, the 5' RACE reads were re-called with MiXCR into one record per CDR3 protein. The sample comprises 150,000 or so distinct CDR3 sequences, about a tenth of which are singletons, and about 40% rests with the top ten. The source material was CD8+ T cells sorted from PBMCs, sampled 45 days after the yellow fever booster vaccination. All receptors come from a man between 18 and 35 years old who received the YFV17D yellow fever vaccine.

In its sample, this clonotype was seen many times. The chain combines TRBV7-2 with TRBJ2-4; perhaps D is TRBD1 or TRBD2 (7 bases each). Germline CDR1 and CDR2: SGHTA and FQGNSA. With 1 base removed from V and 6 bases from J, the gap between germline ends came to 19 bases. The CDR3 contains 17 residues. DNA of the CDR3: TGTGCCAGCAGCTTAGTCGTCAGGGGGGGCCCCGGAAACATTCAGTACTTC. Translation gives CASSLVVRGGPGNIQYF.

This clonotype appeared many times. This chain connects TRBV4-2 to TRBJ2-5, with 9 bases lining up with TRBD2. V lost 6 bases to trimming and J lost 5 bases; unmatched junction nucleotides: 13. Germline V gene sequence: CDR1 LGHNA, CDR2 YNFKEQ. The CDR3 consists of 16 residues. CDR3 nucleotides: TGTGCCAGCAGTCGAAACATGCGGGGGGGCCCGGAGACCCAGTACTTC. Protein: CASSRNMRGGPETQYF.

Only a few counts were recorded for this clonotype. The J gene is TRBJ1-2, the V gene TRBV12-3 or TRBV12-4; D call uncertain. V was trimmed by 6 bases and J by 0 bases, leaving 8 bases between them. The CDR3 is made up of 13 amino acids. The CDR3 protein is CASSFNTNYGYTF. Here the CDR3 DNA reads TGTGCCAGCAGCTTTAATACTAACTATGGCTACACCTTC.

The chain uses TRBV11-2 and TRBJ1-1; no reliable D call. This CDR3 comprises 14 residues. Germline CDR1 is SGHAT and CDR2 is FQNNGV. Trimming cost V 5 bases and J 1 base, with 11 bases left between them. CDR3 coding DNA: TGTGCCAGCAGCGAAACAAAACCGAACACTGAAGCTTTCTTT. It translates to CASSETKPNTEAFF.

The rearrangement links TRBV5-1 to TRBJ2-2; 9 nucleotides match TRBD1. J gave up 3 bases and V 7 bases, and 4 bases lay outside the gene matches. This CDR3 is 14 amino acids long. CDR1 is SGHRS and CDR2 is YFSETQ in the germline V gene. The CDR3 DNA sequence: TGCGCCAGCCGGGACAGGGATTACACCGGGGAGCTGTTTTTT. Its protein product is CASRDRDYTGELFF.

The sample holds a few counts of this clonotype. The J gene is TRBJ2-7, the V gene TRBV6-4, with 16 bases matching TRBD2. The CDR3 extends over 17 amino acids. V was pared by 6 bases and J by 2 bases, with 7 bases of the junction left unmatched. Germline CDR1 MRHNA, CDR2 SNTAGT. The CDR3 coding sequence is TGTGCCAGCAGACCGGGACTAGCGGGGGGGAACACCTACGAGCAGTACGTC. Its protein is CASRPGLAGGNTYEQYV.

The chain couples TRBV27 to TRBJ1-5; no firm D call. This CDR3 spans 14 amino acids. From germline, CDR1 is MNHEY and CDR2 SMNVEV (reference sequence). Trimming took 2 bases from V and 4 from J, leaving 9 bases between them. The CDR3 nucleotides read TGTGCCAGCAGTTTACGGGGAAATAATCAGCCCCAGCATTTT. The encoded protein is CASSLRGNNQPQHF.

The rearrangement joins TRBV4-3 to TRBJ1-1; tentative D call: TRBD1 (6 bases). The CDR3 runs 15 residues. V lost 3 bases and J lost 2, with 13 bases in between. Per germline, CDR1 LGHNA and CDR2 YSLEER. CDR3: CASSQDPTGNTEAFF. The CDR3 DNA sequence: TGCGCCAGCAGCCAGGACCCGACAGGTAACACTGAAGCTTTCTTT.

This clonotype has just a few counts. The CDR3 nucleotides read TGTGCCAGCAGCTTAGACGTGGGCACAGATACGCAGTATTTT. As protein: CASSLDVGTDTQYF. The V gene is TRBV7-2, the J gene TRBJ2-3; D not certain. CDR1 is SGHTA, CDR2 FQGNSA, per germline. The V end lost 1 base, the J end lost 1 base, and 6 bases lay between the germline ends. The CDR3 covers 14 residues. The whole variable domain, filled in from reference TRBV7-2 and TRBJ2-3, reads GAGVSQSPSNKVTEKGKDVELRCDPISGHTALYWYRQSLGQGLEFLIYFQGNSAPDKSGLPSDRFSAERTGGSVSTLTIQRTQQEDSAVYLCASSLDVGTDTQYFGPGTRLTVL.

The V and J genes are TRBV12-3 or TRBV12-4 and TRBJ2-5; possible D gene TRBD1, 6 bases. This CDR3 has 15 amino acids. Trimming pared 6 bases from V and 5 bases from J, leaving 19 bases between. The CDR3 DNA is TGTGCCAGCAGGTCAGGACAGTTCGGGTGGGAGACCCAGTACTTC. The encoded protein is CASRSGQFGWETQYF.

This sequence joins TRBV5-1 and TRBJ1-2, with D perhaps TRBD1 (5 bases). CDR1 SGHRS and CDR2 YFSETQ come from the germline V gene. V lost 2 bases, J lost 4 bases, and 24 bases lay in between. This CDR3 has 18 residues. CDR3 region: CASSFPVIGQGRLYGYTF. In nucleotides, the CDR3 is TGCGCCAGCAGCTTCCCGGTCATTGGTCAGGGTAGGCTCTATGGCTACACCTTC.

This clonotype was seen only a few times. This chain links TRBV20-1 with TRBJ1-1, with 9 bases identical to TRBD1. The germline V gene encodes CDR1 DFQATT and CDR2 SNEGSKA (reference sequence). Trimming took 4 bases from V and 11 from J; bases not matched to a gene: 8. The CDR3 length is 12 residues. CDR3 DNA sequence: TGCAGTGCTATACAGGGGGCTCGGGGTGCTTTCTTT. Protein sequence: CSAIQGARGAFF.

This clonotype was counted between two and nine times. V is TRBV20-1 and J is TRBJ2-5; D not certain. CDR1 and CDR2 (germline): DFQATT, SNEGSKA (reference sequence). The CDR3 contains 11 residues. Trimming cost V 7 bases and J 4 bases, with 10 bases left between them. The CDR3 region has the DNA TGCAGTGTAGATGGGTTAGAGACCCAGTACTTC. This sequence encodes CSVDGLETQYF.

Worth noting for this clonotype: This clone may be a read error of a much larger clone one base away. V and J are TRBV7-7 and TRBJ2-3; no definite D call. Per germline, CDR1 SSHAT and CDR2 FNYEAQ (reference sequence). V was clipped by 5 bases and J by 4 bases, with 10 bases between them. This CDR3 comprises 13 residues. The CDR3 loop reads CASSPSSADTQYF. In DNA form, the CDR3 reads TGTGCCAGCAGCCCCTCGTCCGCAGATACGCAGTATTTT.

The chain joins TRBV4-1 to TRBJ1-3; tentatively, D is TRBD1 (6 bases). The germline V gene encodes CDR1 MGHRA and CDR2 YSYEKL. The germline V and J ends were trimmed by 3 bases and 0 bases, with 9 bases remaining between them. This CDR3 has 15 amino acids. The CDR3 protein is CASSQTGSSGNTIYF. CDR3 DNA sequence: TGCGCCAGCAGCCAGACAGGTTCCTCTGGAAACACCATATATTTT.

In this sample, this clonotype turned up a few times. V gene TRBV6-1 combines with J gene TRBJ2-1; TRBD1 is a possible D gene (6 bases). The germline V and J ends were trimmed by 2 bases and 6 bases, with 14 bases remaining between them. The CDR3 totals 15 residues. CDR1 is MNHNS and CDR2 is SASEGT in the germline V gene. The CDR3 DNA follows: TGTGCCAGCAGTGAATGGCAGGGGAATATCAATGAGCAGTTCTTC. Encoded protein: CASSEWQGNINEQFF.

This clonotype showed up many times. The chain couples TRBV7-9 to TRBJ2-1; D is unresolved. The germline V and J ends were trimmed by 4 bases and 7 bases, with 8 bases remaining between them. CDR1 and CDR2 (germline): SEHNR, FQNEAQ (reference sequence). This CDR3 is built from 12 residues. CDR3 in DNA: TGTGCCAGCAGCTCAGGACGGAATGAGCAGTTCTTC. Amino acids: CASSSGRNEQFF. Drawing the rest from reference TRBV7-9 and TRBJ2-1, the complete variable domain is DTGVSQNPRHKITKRGQNVTFRCDPISEHNRLYWYRQTLGQGPEFLTYFQNEAQLEKSRLLSDRFSAERPKGSFSTLEIQRTEQGDSAMYLCASSSGRNEQFFGPGTRLTVL.

The sample holds many counts of this clonotype. In DNA form, the CDR3 reads TGCGCCAGCAGCCATGGGGGTGGGGTTGGCTACACCTTC. It translates to CASSHGGGVGYTF. The V and J genes are TRBV4-3 and TRBJ1-2, with D possibly TRBD1 on 5 matching bases. V shed 3 bases and J shed 7 bases, with 12 bases lying between them. Germline CDR1 is LGHNA and CDR2 is YSLEER. The CDR3 extends over 13 amino acids.

The sample holds a few counts of this clonotype. The V and J genes are TRBV11-2 and TRBJ2-5; possible D gene TRBD2, 5 bases. CDR3 size: 14 residues. The germline CDR1 and CDR2 sequences are SGHAT and FQNNGV. V shed 1 base and J shed 2 bases, with 8 bases lying between them. CDR3 sequence reads: CASSLAGRQETQYF. The DNA of the CDR3 is TGTGCCAGCAGCTTAGCGGGGAGACAAGAGACCCAGTACTTC. The whole variable domain, remainder taken from reference TRBV11-2 and TRBJ2-5, is EAGVAQSPRYKIIEKRQSVAFWCNPISGHATLYWYQQILGQGPKLLIQFQNNGVVDDSQLPKDRFSAERLKGVDSTLKIQPAKLEDSAVYLCASSLAGRQETQYFGPGTRLLVL.

The rearrangement links TRBV30 to TRBJ2-3; D is possibly TRBD2 (6 bases). CDR3 length: 15 residues. Germline V gene data show CDR1 as GTSNPN and CDR2 as SVGIG (reference sequence). The V end was cut by 4 bases, the J end by 0 bases, with 14 bases between. CDR3 DNA sequence: TGTGCCTGGACTGCGGGGCGTTCTAGCACAGATACGCAGTATTTT. As protein: CAWTAGRSSTDTQYF.

In its sample, this clonotype was seen a few times. The rearrangement links TRBV7-9 to TRBJ2-7, with D perhaps TRBD2 (5 bases). CDR1 is SEHNR, CDR2 FQNEAQ, per germline (reference sequence). The germline V and J ends were trimmed by 3 bases and 5 bases, with 8 bases remaining between them. CDR3 size: 12 residues. The CDR3 is CASSFGRDEQYF. The CDR3, as DNA: TGTGCCAGCAGCTTCGGGCGGGACGAGCAGTACTTC.

The V call is TRBV5-6, the J call TRBJ1-2, with 9 bases that match TRBD1. V lost 4 bases and J lost 2; bases outside the gene matches: 12. Germline assignment: CDR1 SGHDT and CDR2 YYEEEE. CDR3 length equals 17 residues. Here the CDR3 DNA reads TGTGCCAGCAGCCCGGGGGCCGGACAGGGGACAAACTATGGCTACACCTTC. Its protein is CASSPGAGQGTNYGYTF.

Only a few counts were recorded for this clonotype. The chain employs TRBV19 and TRBJ2-1; possibly TRBD1 for D (5 bases). This CDR3 comprises 13 residues. CDR1 is LNHDA, CDR2 SQIVND, per germline (reference sequence). With 1 base removed from V and 9 bases from J, the gap between germline ends came to 10 bases. Written as DNA, the CDR3 is TGTGCCAGTAGTATAGCGGACACCTCTGAGCAGTTCTTC. Its translation: CASSIADTSEQFF.

The J gene is TRBJ1-6, the V gene TRBV27; weak D call: TRBD1 (5 bases). This CDR3 contains 14 residues. Trimming removed 7 bases at V and 10 bases at J, with 17 bases between. The V gene's germline CDR1 is MNHEY and CDR2 SMNVEV (reference sequence). The CDR3 DNA reads TGTGCCAGCATGTTTTGGGGGTCGGGCTCACCCCTCCACTTT. The encoded protein is CASMFWGSGSPLHF.

J is TRBJ2-1 and V is TRBV5-4, with a weak D call TRBD2 (5 bases). V was cut by 4 bases and J by 6 bases, with 8 bases left in between. Germline CDR1 is SGHNT and CDR2 is YYREEE (reference sequence). The CDR3 has 12 amino acids. The CDR3 spells CASSDGVNEQFF. The CDR3 DNA follows: TGTGCCAGCAGCGACGGGGTCAATGAGCAGTTCTTC.